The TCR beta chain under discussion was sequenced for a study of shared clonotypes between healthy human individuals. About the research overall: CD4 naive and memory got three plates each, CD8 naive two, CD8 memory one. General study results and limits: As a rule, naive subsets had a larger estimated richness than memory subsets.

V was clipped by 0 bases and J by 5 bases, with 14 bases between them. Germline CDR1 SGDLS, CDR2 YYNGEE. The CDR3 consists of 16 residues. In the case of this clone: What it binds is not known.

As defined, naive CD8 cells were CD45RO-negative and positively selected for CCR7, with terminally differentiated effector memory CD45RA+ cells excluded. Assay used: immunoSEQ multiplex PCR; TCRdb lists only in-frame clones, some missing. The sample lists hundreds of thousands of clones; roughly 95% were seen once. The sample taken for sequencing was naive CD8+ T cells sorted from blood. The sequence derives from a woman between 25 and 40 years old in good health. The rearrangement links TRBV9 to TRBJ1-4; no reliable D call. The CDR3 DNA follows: TGTGCCAGCAGCGTAGCTGGAGCTGGGGAAAATGAAAAACTGTTTTTT. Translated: CASSVAGAGENEKLFF.